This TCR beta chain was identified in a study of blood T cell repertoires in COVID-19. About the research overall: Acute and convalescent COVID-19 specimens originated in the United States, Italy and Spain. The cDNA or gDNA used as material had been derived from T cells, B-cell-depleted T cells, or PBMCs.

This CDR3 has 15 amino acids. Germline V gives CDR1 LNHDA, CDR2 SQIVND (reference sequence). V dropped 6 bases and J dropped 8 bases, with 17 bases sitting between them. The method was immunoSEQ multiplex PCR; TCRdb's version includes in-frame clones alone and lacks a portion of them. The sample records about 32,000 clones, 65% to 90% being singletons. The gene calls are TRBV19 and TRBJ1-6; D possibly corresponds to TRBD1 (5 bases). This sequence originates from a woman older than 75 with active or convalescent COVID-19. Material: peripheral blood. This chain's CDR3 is CASRQSDPGDSPLHF. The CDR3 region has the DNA TGTGCCAGTAGACAATCGGACCCGGGGGATTCACCCCTCCACTTT.